The clone carrying this T cell receptor beta chain has a handful of counts. Its antigen is undetermined. A read error may produce the germline difference seen at one junction end. The data are from a study of regulatory T cells in long-lasting Graves disease. General study findings and limits: Accuracy might have suffered from few samples. Persistent Graves' patients showed reduced TCR diversity versus newly diagnosed patients.

CDR1 and CDR2 (germline): ENHRY, SYGVKD. The CDR3 consists of 15 residues. Sample time point: newly diagnosed GD, antithyroid drugs for less than 3 months. Making the TCR library involved RNA that had been extracted from PBMCs. With iRepertoire HTBI primers and Arm-PCR of CDR3 regions, TCR beta libraries were built. Per the original methods: Overall, samples carried more than 55 TRBV and 14 TRBJ segments. A single record per CDR3 protein comes from TCRdb applying MiXCR to the multiplex PCR reads. V and J calls and clone size were set by TCRdb, not the authors. Of 540,000 or so distinct CDR3 sequences in the sample, approximately 12% were seen once. A further study also used this sample, focusing on T cells in Graves' hyperthyroidism and ophthalmopathy.

The genes are TRBV10-3 and TRBJ2-4; D not certain. The TCR originated in a man aged 25 to 40 with Graves disease. The sequencing here drew on peripheral blood mononuclear cells (PBMCs), taken at new diagnosis, from a patient treated with antithyroid drugs. The CDR3 protein is CASSEALDPLNIQYF. For the CDR3, the DNA is TGTGCCAGCAGTGAAGCTTTAGACCCGTTAAACATTCAGTACTTC.